Shown below are 8 T cell receptor beta chains from a single sample sequenced in a study of blood T cell repertoires in COVID-19. Only in-frame clones appear in the TCRdb table, and some are missing; sequencing was by immunoSEQ multiplex PCR. The sample includes 200,000 to 250,000 clones, about 87% of them seen just once. Specimen: PBMCs or T cells enriched from blood (not recorded which). These TCRs come from a man aged 18-30 years with acute COVID-19.

The sample holds a few counts of this clone. This chain uses TRBV11-2 with TRBJ1-1; D is undetermined. From germline, CDR1 is SGHAT and CDR2 FQNNGV. V was pared by 2 bases and J by 7 bases, with 14 bases between. The CDR3 consists of 14 residues. The CDR3, as DNA: TGTGCCAGCAGCTTATCTTCGAGCTTGAGTGAAGCTTTCTTT. The encoded protein is CASSLSSSLSEAFF. Based on the CDR3 plus reference TRBV11-2 and TRBJ1-1, the full variable domain is EAGVAQSPRYKIIEKRQSVAFWCNPISGHATLYWYQQILGQGPKLLIQFQNNGVVDDSQLPKDRFSAERLKGVDSTLKIQPAKLEDSAVYLCASSLSSSLSEAFFGQGTRLTVV.

V and J are TRBV29-1 and TRBJ1-6, with 12 bases fitting TRBD1. V lost 6 bases and J lost 7; bases outside the gene matches: 10. The CDR3 spans 16 residues. In germline, CDR1 is SQVTM, CDR2 ANQGSEA. CDR3 in amino acids: CSVLISGTGGNSPLHF. In DNA form, the CDR3 reads TGCAGCGTCCTTATTTCCGGGACAGGGGGCAATTCACCCCTCCACTTT.

This chain uses TRBV7-2 with TRBJ2-1; 13 bases align to TRBD2. The germline CDR1 and CDR2 sequences are SGHTA and FQGNSA. This CDR3 has 18 residues. V trimming: 2 bases; J trimming: 2 bases; junction bases outside the gene matches: 6. The CDR3 DNA sequence: TGTGCCAGCAGCTTAACTAGCGGGAGGGCCGGGACCTACAATGAGCAGTTCTTC. This translates into CASSLTSGRAGTYNEQFF.

In this sample, this clone turned up once. The chain recombines TRBV24-1 with TRBJ1-2; tentative D call: TRBD1 (5 bases). Trimming pared 4 bases from V and 4 bases from J, leaving 12 bases between. This CDR3 comprises 14 residues. The V gene's germline CDR1 is KGHDR and CDR2 SFDVKD. The CDR3 DNA follows: TGTGCCACCAGTGACCTATCGACAGCCTATGGCTACACCTTC. It encodes CATSDLSTAYGYTF.

The V gene is TRBV19, the J gene TRBJ2-7, with TRBD1 matching 9 bases. This CDR3 is 17 amino acids long. CDR1 LNHDA and CDR2 SQIVND come from the germline V gene (reference sequence). V shed 2 bases and J 2 bases; nucleotides not matched to a gene: 10. The CDR3 DNA reads as TGTGCCAGTAGTATAAGGGAATCGGGGACAGGGACCTACGAGCAGTACTTC. This gives the protein CASSIRESGTGTYEQYF. The whole variable domain, remainder taken from reference TRBV19 and TRBJ2-7, is DGGITQSPKYLFRKEGQNVTLSCEQNLNHDAMYWYRQDPGQGLRLIYYSQIVNDFQKGDIAEGYSVSREKKESFPLTVTSAQKNPTAFYLCASSIRESGTGTYEQYFGPGTRLTVT.

This rearrangement joins TRBV27 to TRBJ1-4; D uncertain. The CDR3 covers 15 residues. Germline V gene data show CDR1 as MNHEY and CDR2 as SMNVEV (reference sequence). Trimming removed 4 bases from V and 5 bases from J, with 14 bases in between. This CDR3 is CASSSALTGNEKLFF. The CDR3 DNA reads as TGTGCCAGCAGTTCCGCCCTTACGGGGAATGAAAAACTGTTTTTT.

V gene TRBV28 combines with J gene TRBJ2-1, with 14 bases lining up with TRBD2. J gave up 9 bases and V 5 bases, and 6 bases lay outside the gene matches. Germline V gene data show CDR1 as MDHEN and CDR2 as SYDVKM. The CDR3 totals 15 residues. CDR3 nucleotide sequence: TGTGCCAGCAGTCCGCCTGGGACTAGCGGGAGTGAGCAGTTCTTC. Protein product: CASSPPGTSGSEQFF. Combining the CDR3 with reference TRBV28 and TRBJ2-1 gives the whole variable domain DVKVTQSSRYLVKRTGEKVFLECVQDMDHENMFWYRQDPGLGLRLIYFSYDVKMKEKGDIPEGYSVSREKKERFSLILESASTNQTSMYLCASSPPGTSGSEQFFGPGTRLTVL.

Written as DNA, the CDR3 is TGTGCCAGCAGCTCAGGGTTGGGAGCTTTCTTT. Residues: CASSSGLGAFF. The chain couples TRBV28 to TRBJ1-1; perhaps TRBD1 as D (5 bases). The CDR3 extends over 11 amino acids. Trimming stripped 6 bases from V and 10 bases from J, with 12 bases between. Germline V gene data show CDR1 as MDHEN and CDR2 as SYDVKM.